Listed below are T cell receptor beta chains from one sample, sequenced in a study of T cells expressing NK-cell markers. TCRdb re-analyzed the 5' RACE reads; it lists each CDR3 protein once, without DNA. This sample contains some 300,000 distinct CDR3 sequences. Sequenced: blood T cells: a sorted CD56 or NKG2C T cell subset, CD4+ or CD8+ T cells, or bulk PBMC T cells (not recorded which). These TCRs come from a man between 18 and 29 years old in good health. The CDR3 runs from the conserved cysteine through the conserved F or W. The order of the fields is V gene, CDR3 length, J gene, CDR3 protein.

>TRBV20-1|16|TRBJ1-5
CSARGGATGGGQPQHF
>TRBV18|16|TRBJ2-1
CASSPPALYNDNEQFF
>TRBV5-1|15|TRBJ1-2
CASSLAVDRGYGYTF
>TRBV6-2/TRBV6-3|15|TRBJ1-5
CASSRRGAGNQPQHF
>TRBV5-4|14|TRBJ1-1
CASSQGGPNTEAFF
>TRBV20-1|14|TRBJ2-5
CSARRTSGEETQYF
>TRBV7-2|15|TRBJ2-1
CASSLGQVMGNEQFF
>TRBV12-3/TRBV12-4|12|TRBJ2-3
CASSGQTDTQYF
>TRBV5-4|15|TRBJ2-2
CASSAAGSYTGELFF
>TRBV12-3/TRBV12-4|13|TRBJ2-3
CASSETGPDTQYF
>TRBV4-1|17|TRBJ1-4
CASSQDLADKVYGKLFF
>TRBV20-1|17|TRBJ1-4
CSARDRTSPGANEKLFF
>TRBV20-1|15|TRBJ2-1
CSARDLGGDYNEQFF
>TRBV4-1|15|TRBJ2-5
CASSQVSGLRETQYF
>TRBV24-1|14|TRBJ2-5
CATSDPMGSETQYF
>TRBV6-1|15|TRBJ2-1
CASSTVAGHDNEQFF
>TRBV5-1|15|TRBJ2-5
CASSTPTGGPETQYF
>TRBV3-1|16|TRBJ2-5
CASSQDRAALGATQYF
>TRBV5-1|14|TRBJ2-1
CASSWGPFVDEQFF
>TRBV13|14|TRBJ1-3
CASSRSHSGNTIYF
>TRBV6-1|14|TRBJ1-2
CASRRQGRIFGYTF
>TRBV29-1|16|TRBJ2-1
CSVGAPLTGVRHEQFF
>TRBV10-3|13|TRBJ2-5
CAISVRAGETQYF
>TRBV29-1|15|TRBJ1-5
CSVITQGGSNQPQHF
>TRBV12-3/TRBV12-4|13|TRBJ1-2
CASSKGQGNGYTF
>TRBV18|13|TRBJ2-1
CASSVKGVGEQFF
>TRBV29-1|20|TRBJ2-3
CSVAHLVREDTIRSTDTQYF
>TRBV29-1|12|TRBJ1-6
CSVALGIGSLHF